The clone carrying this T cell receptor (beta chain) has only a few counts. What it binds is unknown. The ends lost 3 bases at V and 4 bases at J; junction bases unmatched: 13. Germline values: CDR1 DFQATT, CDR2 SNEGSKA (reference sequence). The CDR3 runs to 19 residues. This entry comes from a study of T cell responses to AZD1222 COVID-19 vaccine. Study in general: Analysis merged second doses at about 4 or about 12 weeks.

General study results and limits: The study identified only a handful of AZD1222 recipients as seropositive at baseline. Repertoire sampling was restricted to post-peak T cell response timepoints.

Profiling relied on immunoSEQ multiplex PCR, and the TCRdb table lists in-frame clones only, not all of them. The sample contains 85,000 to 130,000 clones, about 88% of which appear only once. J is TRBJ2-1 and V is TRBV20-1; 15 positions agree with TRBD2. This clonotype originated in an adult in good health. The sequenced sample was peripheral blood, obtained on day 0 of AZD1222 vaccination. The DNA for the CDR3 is TGCAGTGCTAGTGACTCGCGTGGACTAGCGGGAGGGGTGTACAATGAGCAGTTCTTC. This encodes CSASDSRGLAGGVYNEQFF.